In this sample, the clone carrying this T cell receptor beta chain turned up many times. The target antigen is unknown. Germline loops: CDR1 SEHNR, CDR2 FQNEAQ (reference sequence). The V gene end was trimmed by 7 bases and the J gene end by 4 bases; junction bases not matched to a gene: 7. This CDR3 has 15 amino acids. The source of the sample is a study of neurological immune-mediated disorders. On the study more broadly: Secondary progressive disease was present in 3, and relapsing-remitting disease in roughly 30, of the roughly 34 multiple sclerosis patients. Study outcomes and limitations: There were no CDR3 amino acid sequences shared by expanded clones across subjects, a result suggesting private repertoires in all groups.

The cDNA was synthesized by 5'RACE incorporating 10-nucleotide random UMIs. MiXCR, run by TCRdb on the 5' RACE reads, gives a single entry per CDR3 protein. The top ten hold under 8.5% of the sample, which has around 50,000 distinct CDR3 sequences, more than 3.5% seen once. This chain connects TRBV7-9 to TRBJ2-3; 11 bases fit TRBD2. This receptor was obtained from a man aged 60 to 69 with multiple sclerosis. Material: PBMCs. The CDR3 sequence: CASNVLAGGPDTQYF. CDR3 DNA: TGTGCCAGCAACGTCCTAGCGGGGGGACCAGATACGCAGTATTTT.